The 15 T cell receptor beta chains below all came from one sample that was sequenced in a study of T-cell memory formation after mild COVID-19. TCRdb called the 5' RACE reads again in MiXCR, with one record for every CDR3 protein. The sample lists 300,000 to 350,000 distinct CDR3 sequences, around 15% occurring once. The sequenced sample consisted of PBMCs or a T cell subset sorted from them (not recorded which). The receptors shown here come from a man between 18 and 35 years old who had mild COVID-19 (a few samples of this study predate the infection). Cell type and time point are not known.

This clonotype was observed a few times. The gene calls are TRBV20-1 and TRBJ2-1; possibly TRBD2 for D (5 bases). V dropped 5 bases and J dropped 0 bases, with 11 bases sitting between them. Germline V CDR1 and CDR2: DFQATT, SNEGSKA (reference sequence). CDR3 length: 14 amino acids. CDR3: CSAERESSYNEQFF. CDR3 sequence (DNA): TGCAGTGCTGAGAGGGAAAGCTCCTACAATGAGCAGTTCTTC.

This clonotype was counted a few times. CDR3 DNA: TGTGCCAGCACTTCCTCAGGGGGGGTTCAGCCCCAGCATTTT. Protein sequence: CASTSSGGVQPQHF. The chain joins TRBV2 to TRBJ1-5; 7 bases match TRBD1. V lost 7 bases, J lost 6 bases, and 9 bases stayed unmatched. The CDR3 loop spans 14 amino acids. Germline CDR1 SNHLY, CDR2 FYNNEI.

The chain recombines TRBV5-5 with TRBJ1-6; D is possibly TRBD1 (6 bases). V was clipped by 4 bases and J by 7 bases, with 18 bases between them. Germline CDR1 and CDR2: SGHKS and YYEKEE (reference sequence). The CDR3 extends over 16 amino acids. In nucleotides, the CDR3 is TGTGCCAGCAGCATTGCGTCGGACAGATTGAATTCACCCCTCCACTTT. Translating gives CASSIASDRLNSPLHF.

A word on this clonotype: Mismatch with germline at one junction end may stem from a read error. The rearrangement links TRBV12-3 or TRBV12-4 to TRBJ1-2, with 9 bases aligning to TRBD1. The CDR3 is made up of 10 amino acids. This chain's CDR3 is CASSLRDRDF. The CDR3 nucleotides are TGTGCCAGCAGTTTAAGGGACAGGGACTTC.

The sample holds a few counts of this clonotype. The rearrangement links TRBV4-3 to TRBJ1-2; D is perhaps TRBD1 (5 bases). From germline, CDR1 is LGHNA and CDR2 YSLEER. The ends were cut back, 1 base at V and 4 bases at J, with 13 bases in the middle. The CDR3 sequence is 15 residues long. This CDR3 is CASSQGPGPFYGYTF. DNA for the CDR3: TGCGCCAGCAGCCAAGGGCCAGGGCCGTTCTATGGCTACACCTTC.

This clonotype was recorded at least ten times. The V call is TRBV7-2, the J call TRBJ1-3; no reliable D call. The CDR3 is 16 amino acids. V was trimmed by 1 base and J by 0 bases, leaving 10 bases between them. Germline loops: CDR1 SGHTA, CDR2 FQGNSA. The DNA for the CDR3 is TGTGCCAGCAGCTTAGTACCTACGAGCTCTGGAAACACCATATATTTT. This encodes CASSLVPTSSGNTIYF.

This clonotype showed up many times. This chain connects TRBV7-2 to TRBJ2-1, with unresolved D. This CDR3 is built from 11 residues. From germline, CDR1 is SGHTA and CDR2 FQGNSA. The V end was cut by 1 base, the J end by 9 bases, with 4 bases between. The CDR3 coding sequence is TGTGCCAGCAGCTTAGGTAGTGAGCAGTTCTTC. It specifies CASSLGSEQFF.

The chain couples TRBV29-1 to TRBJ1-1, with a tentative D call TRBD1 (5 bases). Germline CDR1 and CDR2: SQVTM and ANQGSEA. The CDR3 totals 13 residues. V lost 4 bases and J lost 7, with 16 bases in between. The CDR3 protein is CSVGLGGTHEAFF. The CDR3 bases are TGCAGCGTTGGGTTGGGGGGTACTCATGAAGCTTTCTTT.

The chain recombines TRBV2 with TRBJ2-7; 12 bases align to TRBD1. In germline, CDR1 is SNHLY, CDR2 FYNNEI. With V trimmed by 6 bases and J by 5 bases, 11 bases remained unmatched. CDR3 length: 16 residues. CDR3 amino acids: CASRETLGQGANEQYF. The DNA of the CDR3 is TGTGCCAGCAGAGAAACTCTGGGACAGGGGGCGAACGAGCAGTACTTC.

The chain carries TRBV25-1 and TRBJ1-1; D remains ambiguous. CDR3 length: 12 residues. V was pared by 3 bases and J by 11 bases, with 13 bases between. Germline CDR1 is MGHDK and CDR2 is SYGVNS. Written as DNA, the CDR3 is TGTGCCAGCAGTGATCCCGATTACCTTGCTTTCTTT. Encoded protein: CASSDPDYLAFF. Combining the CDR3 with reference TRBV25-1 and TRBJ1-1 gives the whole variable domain EADIYQTPRYLVIGTGKKITLECSQTMGHDKMYWYQQDPGMELHLIHYSYGVNSTEKGDLSSESTVSRIRTEHFPLTLESARPSHTSQYLCASSDPDYLAFFGQGTRLTVV.

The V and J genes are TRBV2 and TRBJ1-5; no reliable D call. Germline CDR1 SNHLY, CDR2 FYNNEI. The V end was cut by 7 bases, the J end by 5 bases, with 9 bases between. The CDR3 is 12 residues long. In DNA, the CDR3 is TGTGCCAGCACACGGCTAGATCAGCCCCAGCATTTT. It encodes CASTRLDQPQHF. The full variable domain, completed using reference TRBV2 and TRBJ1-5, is EPEVTQTPSHQVTQMGQEVILRCVPISNHLYFYWYRQILGQKVEFLVSFYNNEISEKSEIFDDQFSVERPDGSNFTLKIRSTKLEDSAMYFCASTRLDQPQHFGDGTRLSIL.

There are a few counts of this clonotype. The chain's CDR3 is CASSLEGAGYGYTF. The CDR3 nucleotides read TGCGCCAGCAGCTTGGAGGGGGCTGGCTATGGCTACACCTTC. The chain joins TRBV5-1 to TRBJ1-2; 7 nucleotides agree with TRBD1. Germline V CDR1 and CDR2: SGHRS, YFSETQ. The CDR3 has 14 residues. V was pared by 0 bases and J by 4 bases, with 3 bases of the junction left unmatched. The full variable domain, its missing parts supplied by reference TRBV5-1 and TRBJ1-2, is KAGVTQTPRYLIKTRGQQVTLSCSPISGHRSVSWYQQTPGQGLQFLFEYFSETQRNKGNFPGRFSGRQFSNSRSEMNVSTLELGDSALYLCASSLEGAGYGYTFGSGTRLTVV.

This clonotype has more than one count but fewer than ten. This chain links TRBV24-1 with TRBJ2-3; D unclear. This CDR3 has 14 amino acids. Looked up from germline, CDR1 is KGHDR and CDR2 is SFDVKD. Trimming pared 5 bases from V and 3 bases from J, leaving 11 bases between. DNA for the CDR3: TGTGCCACCAGTGTCATCGGATCAACAGATACGCAGTATTTT. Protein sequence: CATSVIGSTDTQYF.

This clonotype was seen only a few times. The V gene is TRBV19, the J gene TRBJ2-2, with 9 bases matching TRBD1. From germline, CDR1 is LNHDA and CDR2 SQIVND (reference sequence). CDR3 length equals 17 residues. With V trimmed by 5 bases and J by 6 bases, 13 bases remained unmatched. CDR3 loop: CASSPRWTGDFAGELFF. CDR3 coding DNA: TGTGCCAGTAGTCCTCGATGGACAGGGGATTTCGCCGGGGAGCTGTTTTTT. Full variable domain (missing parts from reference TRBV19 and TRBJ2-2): DGGITQSPKYLFRKEGQNVTLSCEQNLNHDAMYWYRQDPGQGLRLIYYSQIVNDFQKGDIAEGYSVSREKKESFPLTVTSAQKNPTAFYLCASSPRWTGDFAGELFFGEGSRLTVL.

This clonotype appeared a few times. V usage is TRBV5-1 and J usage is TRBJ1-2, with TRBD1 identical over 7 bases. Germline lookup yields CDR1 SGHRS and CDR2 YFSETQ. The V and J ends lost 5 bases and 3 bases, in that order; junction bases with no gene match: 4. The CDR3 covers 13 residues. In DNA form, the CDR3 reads TGCGCCAGCAGTATTACAGGGGACTATGGCTACACCTTC. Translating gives CASSITGDYGYTF.